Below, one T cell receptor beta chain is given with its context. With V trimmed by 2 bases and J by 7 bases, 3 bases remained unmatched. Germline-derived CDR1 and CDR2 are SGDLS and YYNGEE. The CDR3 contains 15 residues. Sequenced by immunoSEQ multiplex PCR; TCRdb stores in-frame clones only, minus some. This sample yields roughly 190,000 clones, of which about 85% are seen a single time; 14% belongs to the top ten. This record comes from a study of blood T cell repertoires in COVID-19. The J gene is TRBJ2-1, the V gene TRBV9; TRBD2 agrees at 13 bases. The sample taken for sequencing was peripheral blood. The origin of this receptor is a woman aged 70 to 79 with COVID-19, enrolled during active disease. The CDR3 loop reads CASSVTSGGLNEQFF. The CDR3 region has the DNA TGTGCCAGCAGCGTGACTAGCGGGGGGTTGAATGAGCAGTTCTTC.